These 5 T cell receptor beta chains originate from one sample sequenced in a study of blood T cell repertoires in COVID-19. Assay: immunoSEQ multiplex PCR; the TCRdb copy retains only in-frame clones and omits some. The table lists over 200,000 clones, about 83% of them singletons, with around 7.3% in the top ten. The sample consisted of peripheral blood. The origin of the receptors is a woman aged 45-65 years with active or convalescent COVID-19.

The V and J genes are TRBV9 and TRBJ2-7, with 8 bases aligning to TRBD1. The CDR3 loop spans 15 amino acids. CDR1 and CDR2 from the germline V gene are SGDLS and YYNGEE. With V trimmed by 1 base and J by 3 bases, 6 bases remained unmatched. CDR3 bases: TGTGCCAGCAGCGTATCAGGGGGCACGGTCTACGAGCAGTACTTC. Translated, it gives CASSVSGGTVYEQYF.

V is TRBV7-2 and J is TRBJ2-7; TRBD2 matches at 11 bases. Trimming removed 1 base from V and 10 bases from J; junction bases left unmatched: 3. Germline V lookup: CDR1 SGHTA, CDR2 FQGNSA. CDR3 size: 13 residues. In DNA form, the CDR3 reads TGTGCCAGCAGCTTAGGACTAGCGGGGATCCAGTACGTC. Translating it yields CASSLGLAGIQYV.

The chain recombines TRBV4-2 with TRBJ2-7, with 12 nucleotides matching TRBD2. The CDR3 covers 13 residues. The V gene's germline CDR1 is LGHNA and CDR2 YNFKEQ. V lost 3 bases and J lost 12; bases outside the gene matches: 6. The CDR3 reads CASSHRLAGDLYF. CDR3 in DNA: TGTGCCAGCAGCCACAGACTAGCGGGAGATCTGTACTTC.

This rearrangement joins TRBV28 to TRBJ2-1; D remains ambiguous. V gave up 3 bases and J gave up 7 bases, with 7 bases separating them. This CDR3 is built from 12 residues. The V gene's germline CDR1 is MDHEN and CDR2 SYDVKM. CDR3 loop: CASSLRQNEQFF. CDR3 nucleotide sequence: TGTGCCAGCAGTTTGAGGCAAAATGAGCAGTTCTTC.

This chain uses TRBV10-2 with TRBJ1-1; D possibly corresponds to TRBD1 (6 bases). The CDR3 spans 14 residues. The germline gives CDR1 WSHSY, CDR2 SAAADI. Trimming removed 3 bases from V and 0 bases from J, with 8 bases in between. This chain's CDR3 is CASSDGQLNTEAFF. As DNA, the CDR3 is TGCGCCAGCAGTGATGGACAGTTGAACACTGAAGCTTTCTTT.